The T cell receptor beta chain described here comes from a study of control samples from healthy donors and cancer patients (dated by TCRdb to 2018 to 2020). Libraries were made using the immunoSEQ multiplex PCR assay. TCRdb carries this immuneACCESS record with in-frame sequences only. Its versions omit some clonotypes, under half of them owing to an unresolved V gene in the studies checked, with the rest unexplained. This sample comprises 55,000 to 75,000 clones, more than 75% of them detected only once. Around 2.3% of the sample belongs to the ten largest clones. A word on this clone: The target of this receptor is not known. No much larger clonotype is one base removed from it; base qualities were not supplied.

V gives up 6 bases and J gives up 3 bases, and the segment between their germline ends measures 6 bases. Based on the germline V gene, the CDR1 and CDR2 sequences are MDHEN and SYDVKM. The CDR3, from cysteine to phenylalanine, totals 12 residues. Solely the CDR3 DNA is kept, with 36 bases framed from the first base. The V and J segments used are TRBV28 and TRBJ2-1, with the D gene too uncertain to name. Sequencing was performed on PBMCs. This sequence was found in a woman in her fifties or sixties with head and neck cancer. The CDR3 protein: CASSTNYNEQFF. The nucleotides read TGTGCCAGCAGCACAAACTACAATGAGCAGTTCTTC.